This T cell receptor (beta chain) comes out of a study of Ad26.COV2.S vaccination and SARS-CoV-2 variants. For the study at large: COV1001, an Ad26.COV2.S trial, supplied this vaccine-arm donor. General study findings and limits: Vaccine recipients had higher spike-specific TCR breadth than placebo recipients.

Libraries were prepared by immunoSEQ multiplex PCR; TCRdb keeps only in-frame clonotypes and omits some of them. The repertoire consists of 350,000 to 500,000 clones, with about nine tenths occurring once and the leading ten covering about 4.5%. The treatment denotes: about 20 received Ad26.COV2.S at low or high dose, single or two shots; several received placebo; per-sample allocation not given. Samples came from day 63 after the first vaccine or placebo injection. V was trimmed by 3 bases and J by 4 bases, leaving 11 bases between them. The CDR3 loop spans 14 amino acids. Germline V gene data show CDR1 as SGDLS and CDR2 as YYNGEE. This clone was seen a handful of times. Its cognate antigen is unknown.

The chain uses TRBV9 and TRBJ1-5; D ambiguous. The specimen was peripheral blood, collected in a trial of Ad26.COV2.S vaccine versus placebo. This receptor was taken from a person between 18 and 59 years old who received the Ad26.COV2.S COVID-19 vaccine or a placebo. The CDR3 nucleotides are TGTGCCAGCAGCGGCGGCGGTCCGAATCAGCCCCAGCATTTT. Protein: CASSGGGPNQPQHF.